This T cell receptor (beta chain) was identified during a study of radiotherapy plus CTLA-4 blockade in lung cancer. This clone was observed a handful of times. Here immunoSEQ multiplex PCR was the method, and the copy in TCRdb shows in-frame clones only, minus some. The data hold about 59,000 clones, with 72% observed a single time. V lost 4 bases and J lost 7; bases outside the gene matches: 4. Germline V gives CDR1 MGHDK, CDR2 SYGVNS. The length of the CDR3 is 14 residues. The clonotype was recovered from a human donor with non-small cell lung cancer whose response to radiotherapy plus ipilimumab could not be evaluated. Sequencing was performed on peripheral blood, taken from a patient treated with radiotherapy plus ipilimumab. V is TRBV25-1 and J is TRBJ1-6, with TRBD1 matching 7 bases. The CDR3 region has the DNA TGTGCCAGCAGTGCGACAGGGAGGAATTCACCCCTCCACTTT. Its protein is CASSATGRNSPLHF.